A selection of T cell receptor beta chains follows, all from one sample in a study of T-cell memory formation after mild COVID-19. TCRdb reprocessed the 5' RACE reads with MiXCR, giving one entry per CDR3 protein. The data show approximately 570,000 distinct CDR3 sequences, under 20% seen once. The specimen was PBMCs or a T cell subset sorted from them (not recorded which). These receptors were taken from an adult woman who had mild COVID-19 (a few samples of this study predate the infection). Cell type and time point are not known. CDR3s include the opening cysteine and the closing phenylalanine or tryptophan. Fields, in order: D gene, V gene, clone size, J gene, CDR3 protein, CDR3 DNA. A D gene is named only where the DNA matches it firmly. Only part of the rows carry a size: once, few, many, or a class if the clone is expanded.

d_gene: .
v_gene: TRBV11-1
abundance: .
j_gene: TRBJ2-1
CDR3aa: CASSLVGLTYNEQFF
CDR3nt: TGTGCCAGCAGCTTAGTCGGGCTCACCTACAATGAGCAGTTCTTC

d_gene: TRBD2
v_gene: TRBV3-1
abundance: .
j_gene: TRBJ2-2
CDR3aa: CASSQLPSGYTGELFF
CDR3nt: TGTGCCAGCAGCCAACTCCCTAGCGGATATACCGGGGAGCTGTTTTTT

d_gene: TRBD1
v_gene: TRBV30
abundance: .
j_gene: TRBJ1-1
CDR3aa: CAWSTGGSAFF
CDR3nt: TGTGCCTGGAGTACAGGGGGATCGGCTTTCTTT

d_gene: TRBD2
v_gene: TRBV4-2
abundance: .
j_gene: TRBJ2-3
CDR3aa: CASSQPMAGGPKDTQYF
CDR3nt: TGTGCCAGCAGCCAACCAATGGCGGGAGGGCCGAAAGATACGCAGTATTTT

d_gene: .
v_gene: TRBV28
abundance: few
j_gene: TRBJ2-7
CDR3aa: CASSFPTSPYEQYF
CDR3nt: TGTGCCAGCAGTTTCCCCACCTCGCCCTACGAGCAGTACTTC

d_gene: TRBD1
v_gene: TRBV5-5
abundance: few
j_gene: TRBJ1-4
CDR3aa: CASSRGLGEKLFF
CDR3nt: TGTGCCAGCAGCAGGGGGCTCGGTGAAAAACTGTTTTTT

d_gene: .
v_gene: TRBV4-1
abundance: .
j_gene: TRBJ2-1
CDR3aa: CASSQHDRNSYNEQFF
CDR3nt: TGCGCCAGCAGCCAACATGACAGGAACTCCTACAATGAGCAGTTCTTC

d_gene: .
v_gene: TRBV6-4
abundance: few
j_gene: TRBJ2-1
CDR3aa: CASSDGGEPNEQFF
CDR3nt: TGTGCCAGCAGTGACGGAGGGGAGCCCAATGAGCAGTTCTTC

d_gene: TRBD1
v_gene: TRBV5-1
abundance: few
j_gene: TRBJ2-7
CDR3aa: CASSLAGTGPYEQYF
CDR3nt: TGCGCCAGCAGCTTGGCAGGGACAGGACCTTACGAGCAGTACTTC

d_gene: TRBD1
v_gene: TRBV7-6
abundance: few
j_gene: TRBJ1-1
CDR3aa: CASRQPTGDTEAFF
CDR3nt: TGTGCCAGCAGACAGCCTACAGGGGACACTGAAGCTTTCTTT

d_gene: TRBD1
v_gene: TRBV11-3
abundance: few
j_gene: TRBJ2-5
CDR3aa: CASSGSPTGQGGGTQYF
CDR3nt: TGTGCCAGCAGCGGTAGTCCCACTGGACAGGGTGGAGGGACCCAGTACTTC

d_gene: TRBD1
v_gene: TRBV29-1
abundance: few
j_gene: TRBJ2-7
CDR3aa: CSVGQGNREQYF
CDR3nt: TGCAGCGTCGGACAGGGGAACCGCGAGCAGTACTTC

d_gene: TRBD1
v_gene: TRBV12-3/TRBV12-4
abundance: few
j_gene: TRBJ1-2
CDR3aa: CASTFRTGANYGYTF
CDR3nt: TGTGCCAGCACCTTTCGGACAGGGGCCAACTATGGCTACACCTTC

d_gene: .
v_gene: TRBV20-1
abundance: .
j_gene: TRBJ2-7
CDR3aa: CSASQGGESYEQYF
CDR3nt: TGCAGTGCTAGTCAGGGGGGCGAGTCCTACGAGCAGTACTTC

d_gene: .
v_gene: TRBV29-1
abundance: many
j_gene: TRBJ2-7
CDR3aa: CSVGGAGNEQYF
CDR3nt: TGCAGCGTTGGAGGGGCGGGAAACGAGCAGTACTTC

d_gene: .
v_gene: TRBV4-2
abundance: .
j_gene: TRBJ2-7
CDR3aa: CASSQTDSRTRGQYF
CDR3nt: TGTGCCAGCAGCCAGACGGACAGTCGTACGCGTGGGCAGTACTTC

d_gene: .
v_gene: TRBV30
abundance: .
j_gene: TRBJ2-3
CDR3aa: CAWSPRGNTDTQYF
CDR3nt: TGTGCCTGGAGCCCCCGGGGGAACACAGATACGCAGTATTTT

d_gene: .
v_gene: TRBV5-1
abundance: .
j_gene: TRBJ2-6
CDR3aa: CASSLGPSSSGANVLTF
CDR3nt: TGCGCCAGCAGCTTGGGACCGTCGAGCTCTGGGGCCAACGTCCTGACTTTC

d_gene: .
v_gene: TRBV19
abundance: .
j_gene: TRBJ1-6
CDR3aa: CASSIDPQEGSPLHF
CDR3nt: TGTGCCAGTAGTATAGATCCCCAGGAAGGATCACCCCTCCACTTT

d_gene: TRBD1
v_gene: TRBV6-5
abundance: .
j_gene: TRBJ2-7
CDR3aa: CASSYRTGAAYEQYF
CDR3nt: TGTGCCAGCAGTTACCGGACAGGGGCCGCCTACGAGCAGTACTTC

d_gene: .
v_gene: TRBV7-9
abundance: few
j_gene: TRBJ2-1
CDR3aa: CASSLASANEQFF
CDR3nt: TGTGCCAGCAGCTTAGCATCCGCCAATGAGCAGTTCTTC

d_gene: TRBD2
v_gene: TRBV28
abundance: few
j_gene: TRBJ2-7
CDR3aa: CASSLSGTSFSEQYF
CDR3nt: TGTGCCAGCAGTCTCTCCGGGACTAGCTTTTCCGAGCAGTACTTC

d_gene: .
v_gene: TRBV7-2
abundance: .
j_gene: TRBJ1-5
CDR3aa: CASSLERSEPQHF
CDR3nt: TGTGCCAGCAGCTTAGAGCGGTCGGAGCCCCAGCATTTT

d_gene: TRBD1
v_gene: TRBV11-3
abundance: .
j_gene: TRBJ1-1
CDR3aa: CASSFPGQRNTEAFF
CDR3nt: TGTGCCAGCAGCTTTCCGGGACAGAGGAACACTGAAGCTTTCTTT

d_gene: TRBD2
v_gene: TRBV10-3
abundance: few
j_gene: TRBJ2-3
CDR3aa: CAIGRSAGVFTDTQYF
CDR3nt: TGTGCCATCGGGCGGTCAGCGGGAGTTTTCACAGATACGCAGTATTTT

d_gene: TRBD1
v_gene: TRBV5-1
abundance: .
j_gene: TRBJ2-3
CDR3aa: CASSFTRDRGSPQYF
CDR3nt: TGCGCCAGCAGCTTCACCAGGGACAGGGGGAGCCCGCAGTATTTT

d_gene: .
v_gene: TRBV18
abundance: .
j_gene: TRBJ2-1
CDR3aa: CASSPLSRYNEQFF
CDR3nt: TGTGCCAGCTCACCATTATCCAGATACAATGAGCAGTTCTTC

d_gene: TRBD2
v_gene: TRBV27
abundance: few
j_gene: TRBJ2-1
CDR3aa: CASSPTLAGPYNEQFF
CDR3nt: TGTGCCAGCAGTCCCACCCTAGCGGGACCATACAATGAGCAGTTCTTC

d_gene: .
v_gene: TRBV19
abundance: few
j_gene: TRBJ1-1
CDR3aa: CASRSYRYSQNTEAFF
CDR3nt: TGTGCCAGTAGGTCTTACAGGTACAGTCAGAACACTGAAGCTTTCTTT

d_gene: .
v_gene: TRBV29-1
abundance: .
j_gene: TRBJ1-1
CDR3aa: CSVVGQKHTEAFF
CDR3nt: TGCAGCGTTGTAGGGCAGAAGCACACTGAAGCTTTCTTT

d_gene: TRBD2
v_gene: TRBV20-1
abundance: many
j_gene: TRBJ2-3
CDR3aa: CSARDQLAANPHYTDTQYF
CDR3nt: TGCAGTGCTAGAGATCAGCTAGCGGCCAACCCACATTACACAGATACGCAGTATTTT

d_gene: TRBD1
v_gene: TRBV15
abundance: few
j_gene: TRBJ1-1
CDR3aa: CATSSRQGSRDTEAFF
CDR3nt: TGTGCCACCAGCTCCCGACAGGGTAGTAGGGACACTGAAGCTTTCTTT

d_gene: .
v_gene: TRBV27
abundance: .
j_gene: TRBJ1-1
CDR3aa: CASKTGLGVMNTEAFF
CDR3nt: TGTGCCAGCAAAACAGGGCTTGGGGTTATGAACACTGAAGCTTTCTTT

d_gene: TRBD1
v_gene: TRBV20-1
abundance: few
j_gene: TRBJ2-5
CDR3aa: CSAPSGTGAQETQYF
CDR3nt: TGCAGTGCTCCATCCGGGACAGGGGCTCAAGAGACCCAGTACTTC

d_gene: TRBD1
v_gene: TRBV7-9
abundance: few
j_gene: TRBJ2-3
CDR3aa: CASSGRQGVTDTQYF
CDR3nt: TGTGCCAGCAGCGGCCGACAGGGCGTCACAGATACGCAGTATTTT

d_gene: .
v_gene: TRBV7-2
abundance: .
j_gene: TRBJ2-3
CDR3aa: CASSAGRDTQYF
CDR3nt: TGTGCCAGCAGTGCAGGGAGAGATACGCAGTATTTT

d_gene: TRBD2
v_gene: TRBV20-1
abundance: few
j_gene: TRBJ2-3
CDR3aa: CSARPSGSWGDTQYF
CDR3nt: TGCAGTGCGAGGCCTAGCGGGAGCTGGGGGGATACGCAGTATTTT

d_gene: TRBD2
v_gene: TRBV2
abundance: few
j_gene: TRBJ2-7
CDR3aa: CASSEAHPSGVSYEQYF
CDR3nt: TGTGCCAGCAGTGAAGCGCACCCTAGCGGGGTCTCCTACGAGCAGTACTTC

d_gene: TRBD2
v_gene: TRBV5-4
abundance: few
j_gene: TRBJ2-7
CDR3aa: CASSFRTSGRHEQYF
CDR3nt: TGTGCCAGCAGCTTCCGGACTAGCGGGAGGCACGAGCAGTACTTC

d_gene: .
v_gene: TRBV5-1
abundance: .
j_gene: TRBJ2-1
CDR3aa: CASKGRNEQFF
CDR3nt: TGCGCCAGCAAGGGAAGGAATGAGCAGTTCTTC

d_gene: .
v_gene: TRBV24-1
abundance: .
j_gene: TRBJ2-1
CDR3aa: CATSDLGGIEQFF
CDR3nt: TGTGCCACCAGTGATTTAGGGGGAATTGAGCAGTTCTTC

d_gene: .
v_gene: TRBV13
abundance: few
j_gene: TRBJ2-7
CDR3aa: CASSLMYEQYF
CDR3nt: TGTGCCAGCAGCTTAATGTACGAGCAGTACTTC

d_gene: .
v_gene: TRBV5-6
abundance: many
j_gene: TRBJ2-5
CDR3aa: CASSIKTGTRGEETQYF
CDR3nt: TGTGCCAGCAGCATAAAGACCGGGACCAGGGGGGAAGAGACCCAGTACTTC

d_gene: TRBD1
v_gene: TRBV10-3
abundance: few
j_gene: TRBJ2-7
CDR3aa: CAITGTAQGEQYF
CDR3nt: TGTGCCATCACCGGGACAGCCCAGGGGGAGCAGTACTTC

d_gene: .
v_gene: TRBV6-5
abundance: few
j_gene: TRBJ2-7
CDR3aa: CASSYRSGWTYEQYF
CDR3nt: TGTGCCAGCAGTTACAGGTCGGGGTGGACCTACGAGCAGTACTTC

d_gene: TRBD2
v_gene: TRBV18
abundance: .
j_gene: TRBJ2-7
CDR3aa: CASSPPRDYLYEQYF
CDR3nt: TGTGCCAGCTCACCACCGCGGGACTATTTATACGAGCAGTACTTC

d_gene: .
v_gene: TRBV27
abundance: .
j_gene: TRBJ2-7
CDR3aa: CASSLQGLYYEQYF
CDR3nt: TGTGCCAGCAGTTTACAAGGGTTATACTACGAGCAGTACTTC

d_gene: TRBD1
v_gene: TRBV5-1
abundance: .
j_gene: TRBJ2-7
CDR3aa: CASSAPGTATYEQYF
CDR3nt: TGCGCCAGCAGCGCCCCCGGGACAGCCACCTACGAGCAGTACTTC

d_gene: TRBD2
v_gene: TRBV7-9
abundance: .
j_gene: TRBJ2-3
CDR3aa: CASSSSSGTTDTQYF
CDR3nt: TGTGCCAGCAGCTCCTCTAGCGGGACCACAGATACGCAGTATTTT

d_gene: .
v_gene: TRBV4-3
abundance: .
j_gene: TRBJ1-2
CDR3aa: CASSQGRRPEYGYTF
CDR3nt: TGCGCCAGCAGCCAAGGACGTAGGCCCGAGTATGGCTACACCTTC

d_gene: .
v_gene: TRBV20-1
abundance: .
j_gene: TRBJ1-1
CDR3aa: CSARARGGLNTEAFF
CDR3nt: TGCAGTGCTAGAGCGCGGGGGGGGCTGAACACTGAAGCTTTCTTT

d_gene: TRBD2
v_gene: TRBV24-1
abundance: .
j_gene: TRBJ2-1
CDR3aa: CATSDRSTSGSVISNEQFF
CDR3nt: TGTGCCACCAGTGATCGATCCACTAGCGGGAGCGTTATAAGCAATGAGCAGTTCTTC

d_gene: TRBD1
v_gene: TRBV12-3/TRBV12-4
abundance: .
j_gene: TRBJ1-1
CDR3aa: CASRLQGVAEAFF
CDR3nt: TGTGCCAGCAGACTCCAGGGGGTTGCTGAAGCTTTCTTT

d_gene: TRBD1
v_gene: TRBV29-1
abundance: .
j_gene: TRBJ2-1
CDR3aa: CSVERGRVEFF
CDR3nt: TGCAGCGTTGAAAGGGGGCGAGTGGAGTTCTTC

d_gene: .
v_gene: TRBV7-9
abundance: .
j_gene: TRBJ1-5
CDR3aa: CASSERGGNQPQHF
CDR3nt: TGTGCCAGCAGTGAAAGGGGGGGCAATCAGCCCCAGCATTTT

d_gene: .
v_gene: TRBV30
abundance: .
j_gene: TRBJ1-2
CDR3aa: CAWSPIKGGLKSPF
CDR3nt: TGTGCCTGGAGCCCAATAAAGGGGGGACTCAAATCCCCCTTC

d_gene: TRBD1
v_gene: TRBV5-1
abundance: .
j_gene: TRBJ1-2
CDR3aa: CASSPGTGVNYGYTF
CDR3nt: TGCGCCAGCAGCCCGGGGACAGGGGTGAACTATGGCTACACCTTC

d_gene: TRBD2
v_gene: TRBV20-1
abundance: .
j_gene: TRBJ2-3
CDR3aa: CSAQRLAATDTQYF
CDR3nt: TGCAGTGCCCAGCGACTAGCGGCAACAGATACGCAGTATTTT

d_gene: .
v_gene: TRBV21-1
abundance: .
j_gene: TRBJ2-7
CDR3aa: CASSKVPGCSYEQYF
CDR3nt: TGTGCCAGCAGCAAAGTACCAGGGTGCTCCTACGAGCAGTACTTC

d_gene: .
v_gene: TRBV2
abundance: few
j_gene: TRBJ2-2
CDR3aa: CASSQGLFTGELFF
CDR3nt: TGTGCCAGCAGTCAGGGGTTATTTACCGGGGAGCTGTTTTTT